This T cell receptor (beta chain) appears in the sequencing data of a study of control samples from healthy donors and cancer patients. This CDR3 spans 14 amino acids. Germline assignment: CDR1 GTSNPN and CDR2 SVGIG (reference sequence). V lost 1 base and J 4 bases, leaving 11 bases between the germline ends. Some clones are missing from TCRdb's copy, which holds only in-frame ones; the method was immunoSEQ multiplex PCR. This sample yields 200,000 or so clones, of which around 94% are seen a single time; approximately 1.5% belongs to the top ten. The chain uses TRBV30 and TRBJ1-5; possible D gene TRBD1, 6 bases. The material sequenced was blood. The sequence was obtained from a man aged 45-60 years in good health. The CDR3 spells CAWSADRRNQPQHF. Here the CDR3 DNA reads TGTGCCTGGAGTGCGGACAGAAGAAATCAGCCCCAGCATTTT.